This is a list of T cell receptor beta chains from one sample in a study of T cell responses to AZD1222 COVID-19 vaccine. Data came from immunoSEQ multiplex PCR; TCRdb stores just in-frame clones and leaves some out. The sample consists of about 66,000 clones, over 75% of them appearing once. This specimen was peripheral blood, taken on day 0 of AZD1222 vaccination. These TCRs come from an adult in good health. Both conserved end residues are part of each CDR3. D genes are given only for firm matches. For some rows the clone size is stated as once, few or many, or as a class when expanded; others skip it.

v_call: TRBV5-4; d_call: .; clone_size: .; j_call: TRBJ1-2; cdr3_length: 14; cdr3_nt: TGTGCCAGCAGCTCCCAAAAGGACCTCTATGGCTACACCTTC; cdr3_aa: CASSSQKDLYGYTF
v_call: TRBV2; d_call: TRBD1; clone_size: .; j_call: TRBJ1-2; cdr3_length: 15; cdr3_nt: TGTGCCAGCAGACCCGACAGGGCCGGGAACTATGGCTACACCTTC; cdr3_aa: CASRPDRAGNYGYTF
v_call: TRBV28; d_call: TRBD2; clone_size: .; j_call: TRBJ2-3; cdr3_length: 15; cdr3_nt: TGTGCCAGCAGTTCCTTAGCGGGGAGCACAGATACGCAGTATTTT; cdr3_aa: CASSSLAGSTDTQYF
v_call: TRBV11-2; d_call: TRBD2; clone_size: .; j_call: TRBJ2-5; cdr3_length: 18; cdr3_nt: TGTGCCAGCAGCTGGCCCAGACTTATAGCGGGAGGGGGGGAGACCCAGTACTTC; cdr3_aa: CASSWPRLIAGGGETQYF
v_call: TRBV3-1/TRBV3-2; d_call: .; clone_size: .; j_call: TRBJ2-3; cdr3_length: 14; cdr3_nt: TGTGCCAGCAGCCAAGACCGGACAACAGATACGCAGTATTTT; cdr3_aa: CASSQDRTTDTQYF
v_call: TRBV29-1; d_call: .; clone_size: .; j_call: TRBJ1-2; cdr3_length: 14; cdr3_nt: TGCAGCGTTGAAGAACCCACAGGAAACTATGGCTACACCTTC; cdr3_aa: CSVEEPTGNYGYTF
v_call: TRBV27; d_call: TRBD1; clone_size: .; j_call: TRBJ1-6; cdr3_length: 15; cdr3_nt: TGTGCCAGCAGTTTATCTGACAGGGCGAATTCACCCCTCCACTTT; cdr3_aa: CASSLSDRANSPLHF
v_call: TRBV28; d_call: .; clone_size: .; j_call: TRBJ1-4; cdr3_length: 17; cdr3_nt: TGTGCCAGCAGTTTGGTACTTCTAGGCGCAACTAATGAAAAACTGTTTTTT; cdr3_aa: CASSLVLLGATNEKLFF
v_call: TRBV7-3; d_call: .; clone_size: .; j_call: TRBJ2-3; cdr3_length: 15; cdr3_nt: TGTGCCAGCAGCTTAAGCGGGTTTAGCACAGATACGCAGTATTTT; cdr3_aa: CASSLSGFSTDTQYF
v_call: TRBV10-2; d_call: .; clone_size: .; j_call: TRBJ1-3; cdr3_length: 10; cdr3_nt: TGCGCCAGCCTTGGAAACACCATATATTTT; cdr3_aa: CASLGNTIYF
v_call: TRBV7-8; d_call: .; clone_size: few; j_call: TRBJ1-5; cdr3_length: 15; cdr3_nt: TGTGCCAGCAGCTTACCGCCACGGGGTGCTCAGCCCCAGCATTTT; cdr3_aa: CASSLPPRGAQPQHF
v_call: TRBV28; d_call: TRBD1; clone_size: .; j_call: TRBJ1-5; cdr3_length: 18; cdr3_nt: TGTGCCAGCAGTCTAGGGACAGGGGGCATTTATAGCAATCAGCCCCAGCATTTT; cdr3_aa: CASSLGTGGIYSNQPQHF
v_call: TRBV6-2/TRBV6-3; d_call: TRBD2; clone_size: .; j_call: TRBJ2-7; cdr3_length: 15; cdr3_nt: TGTGCCAGCAGCAAGGGGGCTAGCGGGAGATACGAGCAGTACTTC; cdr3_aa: CASSKGASGRYEQYF
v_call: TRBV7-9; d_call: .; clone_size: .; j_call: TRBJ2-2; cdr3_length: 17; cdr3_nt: TGTGCCAGCAGCCCAGGCCCTGACAGGACGAACACCGGGGAGCTGTTTTTT; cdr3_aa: CASSPGPDRTNTGELFF
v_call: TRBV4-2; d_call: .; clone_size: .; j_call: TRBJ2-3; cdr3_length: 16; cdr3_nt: TGTGCCAGCAGCCAAGATCAGGACTTGTCCACAGATACGCAGTATTTT; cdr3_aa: CASSQDQDLSTDTQYF
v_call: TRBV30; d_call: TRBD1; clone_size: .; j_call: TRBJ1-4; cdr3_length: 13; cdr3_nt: TGTGCCTTTCACAGGGGAAGTTATGAAAAACTGTTTTTT; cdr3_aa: CAFHRGSYEKLFF
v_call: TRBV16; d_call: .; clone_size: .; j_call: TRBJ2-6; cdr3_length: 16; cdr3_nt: TGTGCCAGCAGCCAATCGGCGGGTTCTGGGGCCAACGTCCTGACTTTC; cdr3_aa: CASSQSAGSGANVLTF
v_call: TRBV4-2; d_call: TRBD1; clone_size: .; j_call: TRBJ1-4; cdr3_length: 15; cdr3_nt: TGTGCCAGCAGCCCCCAGACAGGGGTGGATGAAAAACTGTTTTTT; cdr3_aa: CASSPQTGVDEKLFF
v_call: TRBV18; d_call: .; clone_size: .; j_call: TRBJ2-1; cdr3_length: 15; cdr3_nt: TGTGCCAGCTCACCACCCGAACACGGGTACAATGAGCAGTTCTTC; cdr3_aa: CASSPPEHGYNEQFF
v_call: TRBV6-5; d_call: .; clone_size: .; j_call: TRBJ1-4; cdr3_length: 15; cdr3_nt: TGTGCCAGCAGTTACGGGACGGCAACTAATGAAAAACTGTTTTTT; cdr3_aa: CASSYGTATNEKLFF
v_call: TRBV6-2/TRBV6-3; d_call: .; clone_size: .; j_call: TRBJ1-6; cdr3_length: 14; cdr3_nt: TGTGCCAGCAGTTACTCGATCGGCTATTCACCCCTCCACTTT; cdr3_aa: CASSYSIGYSPLHF
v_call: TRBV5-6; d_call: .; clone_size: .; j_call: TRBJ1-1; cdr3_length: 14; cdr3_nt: TGTGCCAGCAGCTTGCTAGCTCCCGGCACTGAAGCTTTCTTT; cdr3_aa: CASSLLAPGTEAFF
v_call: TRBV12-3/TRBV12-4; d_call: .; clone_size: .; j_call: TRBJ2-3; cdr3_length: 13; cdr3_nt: TGTGCCAGCACCTTGCTAAACACAGATACGCAGTATTTT; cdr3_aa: CASTLLNTDTQYF
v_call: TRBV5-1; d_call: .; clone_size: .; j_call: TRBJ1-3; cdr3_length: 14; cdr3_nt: TGCGCCAGCAGCTCGGGGGGAACTGGAAACACCATATATTTT; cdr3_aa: CASSSGGTGNTIYF
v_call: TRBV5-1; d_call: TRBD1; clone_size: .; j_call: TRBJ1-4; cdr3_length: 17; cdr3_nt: TGCGCCAGCAGCTGGGGGACAGGGGTGGCAACTAATGAAAAACTGTTTTTT; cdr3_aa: CASSWGTGVATNEKLFF
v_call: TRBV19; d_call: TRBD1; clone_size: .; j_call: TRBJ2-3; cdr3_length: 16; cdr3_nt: TGTGCCAGTAGTACTCGACAGGGGGGAGGCTTGGGGACGCAGTATTTT; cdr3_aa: CASSTRQGGGLGTQYF
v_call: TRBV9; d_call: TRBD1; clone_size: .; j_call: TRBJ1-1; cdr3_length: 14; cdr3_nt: TGTGCCAGCAGCGTAGGACAGGGTTACACTGAAGCTTTCTTT; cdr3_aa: CASSVGQGYTEAFF
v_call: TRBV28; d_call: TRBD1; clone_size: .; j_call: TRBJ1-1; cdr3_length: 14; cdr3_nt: TGTGCCAGCAGTTCAGACGACAGGGGAGTATCTGCTTTCTTT; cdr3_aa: CASSSDDRGVSAFF
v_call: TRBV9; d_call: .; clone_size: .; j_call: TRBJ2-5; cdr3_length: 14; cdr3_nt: TGTGCCAGCAGCGTGGAGAGCGCATTGGAGACCCAGTACTTC; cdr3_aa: CASSVESALETQYF
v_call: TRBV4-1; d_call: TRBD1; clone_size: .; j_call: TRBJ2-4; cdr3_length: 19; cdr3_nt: TGCGCCAGCAGCCAGAGCGGATACCGGGACAGGGGTCCTAGAAACATTCAGTACTTC; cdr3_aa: CASSQSGYRDRGPRNIQYF
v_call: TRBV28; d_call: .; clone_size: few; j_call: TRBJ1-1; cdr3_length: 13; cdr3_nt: TGTGCCAGCAGTTTATCGGGGCTGCTTGAAGCTTTCTTT; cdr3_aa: CASSLSGLLEAFF
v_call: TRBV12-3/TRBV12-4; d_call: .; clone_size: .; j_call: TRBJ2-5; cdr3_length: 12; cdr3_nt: TGTGCCAGCAGCCAGGGATTTTGGGCCCAGTACTTC; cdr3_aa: CASSQGFWAQYF
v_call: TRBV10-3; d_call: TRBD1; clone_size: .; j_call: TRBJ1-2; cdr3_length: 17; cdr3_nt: TGTGCCATCAGTGAGTCGATCCCGGGACAGGGTACCTATGGCTACACCTTC; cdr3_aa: CAISESIPGQGTYGYTF
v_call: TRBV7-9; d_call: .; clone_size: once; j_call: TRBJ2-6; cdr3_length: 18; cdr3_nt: TGTGCCAGCAGCTTAGCTGGCGGGGCCCGCCCTGGGGCCAACGTCCTGACTTTC; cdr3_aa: CASSLAGGARPGANVLTF
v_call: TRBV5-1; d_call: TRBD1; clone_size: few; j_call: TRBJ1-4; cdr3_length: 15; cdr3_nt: TGCGCCAGCAGCTTGGGCAGGGGGCTAGGGGAAAAACTGTTTTTT; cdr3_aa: CASSLGRGLGEKLFF